This T cell receptor (beta chain) is drawn from a study of T cell responses to AZD1222 COVID-19 vaccine. Clones were read by immunoSEQ multiplex PCR, and TCRdb kept only the in-frame ones, dropping some. The sample shows tens of thousands of clones, 80% to 90% of them seen only once. Recipients boosted at about 4 weeks or about 12 weeks are pooled. Notes on the study in general: After two AZD1222 doses, spike-specific TCR breadth and depth rose versus day 0. Repertoires were sampled only after the peak T cell response. Clonal diversity was possibly underestimated, and white British individuals and females predominated among donors.

A remark on this clone: Its specificity is unknown.

V was cut by 4 bases and J by 1 base, with 14 bases left in between. The CDR3 is 16 residues long. Germline V gene data show CDR1 as LGHDT and CDR2 as YNNKEL (reference sequence). The clonotype comes from an adult who received the AZD1222 COVID-19 vaccine. The chain has TRBV3-1 (or the pseudogene TRBV3-2) and TRBJ1-5, with TRBD1 as a possible D gene (5 bases). The sample consisted of peripheral blood, taken 28 days after the second AZD1222 dose. This CDR3 is CASSPRGGDSNQPQHF. In DNA form, the CDR3 reads TGTGCCAGCAGCCCCCGAGGTGGGGACAGCAATCAGCCCCAGCATTTT.